The rows below give T cell receptor beta chains drawn from one sample of a study of blood T cell repertoires in COVID-19. Measured with immunoSEQ multiplex PCR; TCRdb has only the in-frame clones, and not every one. The sample includes tens of thousands of clones, roughly 90% of them seen just once. Sample: peripheral blood. Source of these receptors: a man aged 50 to 60 with acute or convalescent COVID-19. Both conserved end residues are part of each CDR3. The D gene is left open where the match is weak. Expanded clones get a size class; other rows say once, few or many, or leave the size out.

cdr3_nt	cdr3_aa	d_call	clone_size	j_call	v_call
TGTGCCAGCAGCCAAGATTTAGGGGCAAAAGATACGCAGTATTTT	CASSQDLGAKDTQYF	-	-	TRBJ2-3	TRBV4-2
TGTGCCAGCAGGGGACAGGGGTCGAACTATGGCTACACCTTC	CASRGQGSNYGYTF	TRBD1	-	TRBJ1-2	TRBV6-5
TGTGCCAGCAGCCAGGGACAGGGGGCGATTGGAAACACCATATATTTT	CASSQGQGAIGNTIYF	TRBD1	few	TRBJ1-3	TRBV11-2
TGCGCCAGCAGCCAGACAGACAGGGCGCCGGGGCCCCAGCATTTT	CASSQTDRAPGPQHF	TRBD1	-	TRBJ1-5	TRBV4-3
TGTGCCATCAGCCAACCTCAGGAAAACTATGGCTACACCTTC	CAISQPQENYGYTF	-	-	TRBJ1-2	TRBV10-3
TGTGCCAGCAGCCAAGCAGGGTTGAACACTGAAGCTTTCTTT	CASSQAGLNTEAFF	-	-	TRBJ1-1	TRBV3-1/TRBV3-2
TGTGCCAGCACGGGACTAGCGGTATACACAGGGAATGAGCAGTTCTTC	CASTGLAVYTGNEQFF	TRBD2	-	TRBJ2-1	TRBV2
TGCGCCAGCAGCTTGGCCGGGACTAACTACGAGCAGTACTTC	CASSLAGTNYEQYF	TRBD2	-	TRBJ2-7	TRBV5-1
TGTGCCAGCAGCGTAGGGCCCTACAATGAGCAGTTCTTC	CASSVGPYNEQFF	-	-	TRBJ2-1	TRBV9
TGTGCCATCAGGGGACAGGAAAATCAGCCCCAGCATTTT	CAIRGQENQPQHF	TRBD1	-	TRBJ1-5	TRBV10-3
TGTGCCAGCAGCTTGACGAACAGAGACGAGCAGTACTTC	CASSLTNRDEQYF	-	-	TRBJ2-7	TRBV5-6
TGTGCCAGCAGCGGGGGACAGAGCTCCTACGAGCAGTACTTC	CASSGGQSSYEQYF	TRBD1	-	TRBJ2-7	TRBV5-4
TGTGCCAGCAGCCCATGGACTAGCGACACCGGGGAGCTGTTTTTT	CASSPWTSDTGELFF	TRBD2	-	TRBJ2-2	TRBV11-2
TGCAGCGGGGGCAGAGGCGCTGAAGCTTTCTTT	CSGGRGAEAFF	-	-	TRBJ1-1	TRBV29-1
TGTGCCAGCAGTTATGGGGGCAGGCATTTACATCAGCCCCAGCATTTT	CASSYGGRHLHQPQHF	-	-	TRBJ1-5	TRBV6-5
TGTGCCAGTAGTAAAACAGGGGTAACTGAAGCTTTCTTT	CASSKTGVTEAFF	TRBD1	-	TRBJ1-1	TRBV19
TGTGCCAGCATTTCGCGACAGCCCCAGCATTTT	CASISRQPQHF	-	-	TRBJ1-5	TRBV2
TGTGCCAGCAGTCCTGACAGGGACGCTTTCTTT	CASSPDRDAFF	TRBD1	-	TRBJ1-1	TRBV6-6
TGTGCCAGCAGTCATGGCGGGGTTCGAGACACCGGGGAGCTGTTTTTT	CASSHGGVRDTGELFF	-	-	TRBJ2-2	TRBV27
TGTGCCAGCAGCCTCACTTCCACCGGGGAGCTGTTTTTT	CASSLTSTGELFF	-	-	TRBJ2-2	TRBV12-3/TRBV12-4
TGTGCCAGCAGCCAAGCTTCGGGGGGGCCCACCGGGGAGCTGTTTTTT	CASSQASGGPTGELFF	TRBD2	-	TRBJ2-2	TRBV3-1/TRBV3-2